The 11 T cell receptor beta chains given below trace back to one sample, sequenced in a study of blood T cell repertoires in COVID-19. This table comes from immunoSEQ multiplex PCR, and its TCRdb copy is limited to in-frame clones, with some not included. The sample contains approximately 150,000 clones, 75% to 90% of which appear only once. Sequenced: peripheral blood. These receptor sequences come from a human donor in a cohort sampled during active COVID-19.

The chain carries TRBV18 and TRBJ1-4; D gene uncertain. This CDR3 has 16 residues. V gave up 3 bases and J gave up 0 bases, with 11 bases separating them. Germline CDR1 reads KGHSH; CDR2 reads LQKENI. The CDR3 DNA reads as TGTGCCAGCTCACCGGGCAGCTATGCAACTAATGAAAAACTGTTTTTT. This translates into CASSPGSYATNEKLFF.

The chain has TRBV6-5 and TRBJ1-1; 10 bases line up with TRBD1. The CDR3 has 16 amino acids. J gave up 6 bases and V 4 bases, and 11 bases lay outside the gene matches. Per germline, CDR1 MNHEY and CDR2 SVGAGI. As DNA, the CDR3 is TGTGCCAGCAGTTTCCGGGACAGGGGAAGAAAGGCTGAAGCTTTCTTT. This sequence encodes CASSFRDRGRKAEAFF.

The chain recombines TRBV15 with TRBJ1-2, with TRBD1 as a possible D gene (5 bases). CDR3 length equals 15 residues. The V end was cut by 0 bases, the J end by 4 bases, with 12 bases between. The germline gives CDR1 LNHNV, CDR2 YYDKDF (reference sequence). Here the CDR3 reads CATSRDGHQSYGYTF. In DNA form, the CDR3 reads TGTGCCACCAGCAGAGACGGACATCAGTCCTATGGCTACACCTTC.

This chain uses TRBV7-2 with TRBJ1-3, with 9 bases matching TRBD1. CDR1 and CDR2 (germline): SGHTA, FQGNSA. V trimming: 5 bases; J trimming: 7 bases; junction bases outside the gene matches: 15. This CDR3 has 17 residues. The CDR3 region is CASSPGTGPPLANTIYF. CDR3 bases: TGTGCCAGCAGCCCGGGGACAGGGCCACCTCTGGCCAACACCATATATTTT.

This clone was picked up one time. The chain employs TRBV30 and TRBJ1-2, with TRBD1 matching over 11 bases. This CDR3 contains 13 residues. Germline CDR1 GTSNPN, CDR2 SVGIG (reference sequence). V gave up 2 bases and J gave up 6 bases; unmatched junction bases: 2. The CDR3 DNA reads TGTGCCTGGAGTCGGGGACAGGGGGATGGCTACACCTTC. Amino acids: CAWSRGQGDGYTF.

The chain carries TRBV6-6 and TRBJ1-3, with 9 nucleotides matching TRBD1. Unmatched junction bases numbered 21, after V lost 6 bases and J lost 0 bases. The CDR3 is 21 amino acids. Per germline, CDR1 MNHNY and CDR2 SVGAGI (reference sequence). For the CDR3, the DNA is TGTGCCAGCAGCCTTTTAATCGGACAGGGGTTTGCACTACACTCTGGAAACACCATATATTTT. Translated, it gives CASSLLIGQGFALHSGNTIYF.

The chain couples TRBV11-2 to TRBJ2-1; TRBD2 aligns across 11 bases. With 1 base clipped from V and 4 bases from J, the junction kept 3 bases outside the gene matches. This CDR3 has 16 residues. CDR1 SGHAT and CDR2 FQNNGV come from the germline V gene. The chain's CDR3 is CASSLGVAGGYNEQFF. For the CDR3, the DNA is TGTGCCAGCAGCTTAGGCGTAGCGGGGGGGTACAATGAGCAGTTCTTC.

As concerns this clone: Other nucleotide sequences in the sample specify the same CDR3. V is TRBV23-1 and J is TRBJ1-3; D is unclear. TRBV23-1 is labeled an ORF, and its function is uncertain. Trimming pared 6 bases from V and 0 bases from J, leaving 12 bases between. This CDR3 contains 15 residues. The CDR3 here is CASSHPVVSGNTIYF. Written as DNA, the CDR3 is TGCGCCAGCAGCCACCCGGTCGTCTCTGGAAACACCATATATTTT.

This clone was found a few times. The J gene is TRBJ2-1, the V gene TRBV19; 8 bases agree with TRBD1. V dropped 2 bases and J dropped 7; count of bases not matched to a gene: 7. Germline values: CDR1 LNHDA, CDR2 SQIVND (reference sequence). The CDR3 is 15 amino acids. CDR3 sequence: CASSITSDRANEQFF. The DNA of the CDR3 is TGTGCCAGTAGTATAACCTCGGACAGGGCTAATGAGCAGTTCTTC.

V gene TRBV7-9 combines with J gene TRBJ1-5; D is ambiguous. The CDR3 consists of 14 residues. Trimming stripped 5 bases from V and 3 bases from J, with 11 bases between. Germline CDR1 and CDR2: SEHNR and FQNEAQ (reference sequence). The CDR3 protein is CASSPSGSNQPQHF. The CDR3 nucleotides are TGTGCCAGCAGCCCCTCGGGGTCCAATCAGCCCCAGCATTTT.

The CDR3 reads CASSLGQNNEQFF. In DNA, the CDR3 is TGTGCCAGCAGTTTGGGACAAAACAATGAGCAGTTCTTC. The chain employs TRBV12-3 or TRBV12-4 and TRBJ2-1, with D possibly matching TRBD1 (6 bases). This CDR3 comprises 13 residues. Trimming removed 3 bases from V and 5 bases from J, with 8 bases in between.